The rows below give T cell receptor beta chains drawn from one sample of a study of regulatory T cells in long-lasting Graves disease. TCRdb re-analysed the multiplex PCR reads in MiXCR, keeping a single row per CDR3 protein. The sample yields 400,000 to 450,000 distinct CDR3 sequences, 20% to 30% seen once. The input for sequencing was peripheral blood mononuclear cells (PBMCs), taken when the disease was refractory, from a patient treated with antithyroid drugs. The receptors come from a female donor with Graves disease. Both conserved end residues are trimmed from each CDR3. Fields, in order: D gene, V gene, CDR3 protein. The D gene is left open where the match is weak.

NA TRBV7-2 ASSSSETQY
TRBD1 TRBV6-1 ASTGQGTTEAF
NA TRBV7-2 ASSLVGISEQY
TRBD1 TRBV4-3 ASSETGQPNQPQH
NA TRBV27 ASSVADPYYEQY
TRBD1 TRBV27 ASSSGQALNYGYT
TRBD2 TRBV3-1 ANRKVGTSDMPETQY
TRBD1 TRBV30 AWSGSGGGEKLF
TRBD1 TRBV12-5 ASGLEGTDQETQY
NA TRBV14 ASSQEFHKGYT
NA TRBV2 ASTYVVTEAF
TRBD2 TRBV11-2 ASSSSGRAETQY
NA TRBV7-9 ASSLGVSAGLTDTQY
TRBD2 TRBV19 ASSMGRGRAGSYEQY
TRBD2 TRBV7-2 ATGTSPYEQY
NA TRBV7-2 ASSQPGISHQPQH
TRBD1 TRBV7-3 ASSARQGWAGELF